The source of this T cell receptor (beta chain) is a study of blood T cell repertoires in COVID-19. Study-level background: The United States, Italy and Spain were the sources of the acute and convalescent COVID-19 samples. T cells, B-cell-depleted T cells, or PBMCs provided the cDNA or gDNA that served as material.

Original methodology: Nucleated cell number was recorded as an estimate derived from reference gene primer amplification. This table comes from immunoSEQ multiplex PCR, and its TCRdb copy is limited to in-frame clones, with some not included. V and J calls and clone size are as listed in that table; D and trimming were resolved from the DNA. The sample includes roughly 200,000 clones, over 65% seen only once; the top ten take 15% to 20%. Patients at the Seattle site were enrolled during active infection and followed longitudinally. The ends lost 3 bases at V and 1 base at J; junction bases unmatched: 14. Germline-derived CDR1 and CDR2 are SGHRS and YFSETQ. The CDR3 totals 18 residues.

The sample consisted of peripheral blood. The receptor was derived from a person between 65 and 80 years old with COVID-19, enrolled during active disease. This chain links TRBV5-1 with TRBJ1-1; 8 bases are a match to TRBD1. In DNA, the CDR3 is TGCGCCAGCAGCTATGGACAGGGTATGGGGACGAGGAACACTGAAGCTTTCTTT. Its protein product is CASSYGQGMGTRNTEAFF. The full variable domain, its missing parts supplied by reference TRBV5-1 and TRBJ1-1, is KAGVTQTPRYLIKTRGQQVTLSCSPISGHRSVSWYQQTPGQGLQFLFEYFSETQRNKGNFPGRFSGRQFSNSRSEMNVSTLELGDSALYLCASSYGQGMGTRNTEAFFGQGTRLTVV.